One and the same sample provided the 11 T cell receptor beta chains below, sequenced in a study of T cells in Graves' hyperthyroidism and ophthalmopathy. The CDR3 regions of TCR beta were amplified from RNA transcripts. A set of HTBI primers served as the primers for a first-round RT-PCR of the TCR CDR3. MiXCR was run by TCRdb on the multiplex PCR reads, yielding one entry per CDR3 protein. The table includes approximately 700,000 distinct CDR3 sequences, 15% to 20% detected once. The sequencing input was blood. The source is a man aged 18 to 29 with Graves' hyperthyroidism.

A few counts support this clonotype. V gene TRBV2 combines with J gene TRBJ2-3; tentative D call: TRBD2 (6 bases). Between the trimmed V and J ends, which lost 5 bases and 14 bases, there was a span of 14 bases. The CDR3 totals 11 residues. CDR1 and CDR2 from the germline V gene are SNHLY and FYNNEI. The CDR3 bases are TGTGCCAGCAGTCGACTAGTCGAACCGTATTTT. Translated, it gives CASSRLVEPYF. The whole variable domain, remainder taken from reference TRBV2 and TRBJ2-3, is EPEVTQTPSHQVTQMGQEVILRCVPISNHLYFYWYRQILGQKVEFLVSFYNNEISEKSEIFDDQFSVERPDGSNFTLKIRSTKLEDSAMYFCASSRLVEPYFGPGTRLTVL.

The chain links TRBV12-3 or TRBV12-4 to TRBJ2-3; D gene ambiguous. The CDR3 sequence is 14 residues long. Trimming stripped 4 bases from V and 6 bases from J, with 14 bases between. The CDR3 DNA follows: TGTGCCAGCAGTTCAGTTCCTAGTTGGGATACGCAGTATTTT. This gives the protein CASSSVPSWDTQYF.

This clonotype was observed at least ten times. The chain joins TRBV6-1 to TRBJ2-7, with TRBD1 matching 11 bases. Trimming took 5 bases from V and 2 from J; bases not matched to a gene: 5. Germline CDR1 and CDR2: MNHNS and SASEGT. This CDR3 is 15 amino acids long. The DNA for the CDR3 is TGTGCCAGCAGTCTGGGACAGGGGGAGACCTACGAGCAGTACTTC. Encoded protein: CASSLGQGETYEQYF.

This clonotype has a handful of counts. V usage is TRBV7-2 and J usage is TRBJ2-4; a possible D gene is TRBD1 (5 bases). V lost 4 bases to trimming and J lost 5 bases, with 15 bases between them. The CDR3 totals 15 residues. From germline, CDR1 is SGHTA and CDR2 FQGNSA. CDR3 loop: CASSSPGKGENIQYF. Written as DNA, the CDR3 is TGTGCCAGCAGCTCCCCAGGGAAAGGGGAAAACATTCAGTACTTC.

This clonotype was observed many times. V gene TRBV20-1 combines with J gene TRBJ1-2, with D possibly TRBD1 on 6 matching bases. Trimming pared 0 bases from V and 8 bases from J, leaving 13 bases between. Germline V gene data show CDR1 as DFQATT and CDR2 as SNEGSKA (reference sequence). The CDR3 has 13 residues. The DNA of the CDR3 is TGCAGTGCTAGAGATGCCTACAGGGACGGCTACACCTTC. This codes for CSARDAYRDGYTF.

The chain combines TRBV28 with TRBJ2-7; perhaps TRBD1 as D (7 bases). Between the trimmed V and J ends, which lost 8 bases and 3 bases, there was a span of 20 bases. The CDR3 loop spans 15 amino acids. The germline V gene has CDR1 MDHEN and CDR2 SYDVKM. The CDR3 spells CASLVGGGAHYEQYF. The CDR3 DNA reads TGTGCCAGCTTAGTTGGAGGGGGCGCTCACTACGAGCAGTACTTC.

The chain links TRBV6-2 or TRBV6-3 to TRBJ2-3; the D gene is possibly TRBD2 (5 bases). Trimming pared 10 bases from V and 0 bases from J, leaving 14 bases between. This CDR3 region has 14 residues. Germline CDR1 reads MNHEY; CDR2 reads SVGEGT. The CDR3 coding sequence is TGTGCCACCAAGACTATCCTTAGCACAGATACGCAGTATTTT. Encoded protein: CATKTILSTDTQYF.

This clonotype has at least ten counts. V usage is TRBV20-1 and J usage is TRBJ2-1; D is undetermined. V lost 4 bases and J 0 bases, leaving 13 bases between the germline ends. The V gene's germline CDR1 is DFQATT and CDR2 SNEGSKA (reference sequence). CDR3 size: 15 residues. CDR3 in amino acids: CSATPLTGSYNEQFF. As DNA, the CDR3 is TGCAGTGCTACCCCCCTGACGGGCTCCTACAATGAGCAGTTCTTC.

This clonotype was seen at least ten times. This rearrangement joins TRBV30 to TRBJ1-1; tentative D call: TRBD1 (5 bases). Germline loops: CDR1 GTSNPN, CDR2 SVGIG (reference sequence). The CDR3 is 14 amino acids. V was trimmed by 0 bases and J by 0 bases, leaving 8 bases between them. The CDR3 coding sequence is TGTGCCTGGAGTGTAACAGGATTGAACACTGAAGCTTTCTTT. This codes for CAWSVTGLNTEAFF.

This clonotype showed up just a few times. The genes are TRBV27 and TRBJ1-5; 10 nucleotides align to TRBD1. The CDR3 runs 14 residues. Germline V gene lookup returns CDR1 MNHEY and CDR2 SMNVEV (reference sequence). The trim removed 6 bases at V and 6 bases at J, leaving 5 bases unmatched. CDR3 DNA sequence: TGTGCCAGCAGAGGGACAGGGGTCTCTCAGCCCCAGCATTTT. As protein: CASRGTGVSQPQHF.

J is TRBJ2-1 and V is TRBV14, with D unresolved. Germline V gene lookup returns CDR1 SGHDN and CDR2 FVKESK. V was shortened by 0 bases and J by 4 bases, with 10 bases between the two germline ends. This CDR3 comprises 15 residues. The chain's CDR3 is CASSQEEARYNEQFF. The CDR3 coding sequence is TGTGCCAGCAGCCAAGAAGAGGCTAGGTACAATGAGCAGTTCTTC.